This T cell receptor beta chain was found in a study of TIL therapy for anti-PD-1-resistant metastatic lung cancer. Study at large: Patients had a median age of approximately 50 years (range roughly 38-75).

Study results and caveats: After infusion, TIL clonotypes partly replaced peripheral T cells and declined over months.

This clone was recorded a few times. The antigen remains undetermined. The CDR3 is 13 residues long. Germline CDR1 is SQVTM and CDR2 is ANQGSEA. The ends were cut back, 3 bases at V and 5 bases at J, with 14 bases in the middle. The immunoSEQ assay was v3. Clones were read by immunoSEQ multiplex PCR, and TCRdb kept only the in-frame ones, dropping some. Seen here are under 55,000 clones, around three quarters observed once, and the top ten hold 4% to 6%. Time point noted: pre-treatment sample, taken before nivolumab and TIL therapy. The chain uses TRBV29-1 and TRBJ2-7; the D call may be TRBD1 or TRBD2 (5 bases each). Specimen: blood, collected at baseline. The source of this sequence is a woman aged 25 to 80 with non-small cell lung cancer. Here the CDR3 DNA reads TGCAGCGTTGACCAGGGCGGGTTCGACGAGCAGTACTTC. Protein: CSVDQGGFDEQYF.